This T cell receptor (beta chain) was found in a study of a mutant IDH1 vaccine in newly diagnosed glioma. In the study overall: The start of vaccination came 4-6 weeks after radiotherapy alone, or with temozolomide cycles. Study results and limitations: Changes in the top peripheral T cell clonotypes seemingly had no bearing on pseudoprogression.

TCRdb keeps only in-frame clones here, not all; method: immunoSEQ multiplex PCR. The top ten clones hold roughly 3.2% of a sample with 30,000 to 40,000 clones, about four fifths of them seen once. Germline CDR1 and CDR2: MNHNS and SASEGT. V lost 10 bases and J 0 bases, leaving 13 bases between the germline ends. This CDR3 has 14 amino acids. Time point noted: week 35, safety follow-up. Topical imiquimod was applied with each vaccine dose, which held 300 ug of mutant IDH1 20-mer peptide. With regard to this clone: Its cognate antigen is unknown.

The clonotype comes from a man between 40 and 49 years old with glioma. Some clones in this sample may be carry-over from other donors' samples. The chain is built from TRBV6-1 and TRBJ1-5; D is unresolved. Sequenced here: PBMCs, sampled from a glioma patient whose treatment included an IDH1 peptide vaccine. The CDR3: CATTRSYSNQPQHF. The CDR3 nucleotides read TGTGCCACCACACGTAGCTATAGCAATCAGCCCCAGCATTTT.